In this sample, the clone carrying this T cell receptor (beta chain) turned up a few times. What it recognizes is unknown. TCRdb reprocessed the reads with MiXCR, giving one entry per CDR3 protein. The sample includes 650,000 to 850,000 distinct CDR3 sequences, just under 30% of them seen just once. This sample is part of a study of T cell repertoires in cytomegalovirus infection. Study at large: The authors relied on CMV epitopes, both recently identified HLA-C-restricted and well-studied HLA-B-restricted. Findings and limits, study-wide: It was HLA-C-restricted CMV-specific TCR beta clonotypes that dominated the response ex vivo.

This clonotype was sampled from a human donor in good health (CMV status not recorded). Some clones in this sample may be carry-over from other donors' samples. The sample was cultured CD8+ T cells from PBMCs, taken from culture after CMV antigen stimulation.

Here the CDR3 reads CASSFAAEQFF. The CDR3 DNA is TGTGCCAGCAGCTTTGCGGCGGAGCAGTTCTTC. The chain joins TRBV5-4 to TRBJ2-1; D is uncertain. Per the germline V gene, CDR1 is SGHNT and CDR2 is YYREEE (reference sequence). V gave up 2 bases and J gave up 10 bases, with 7 bases separating them. This CDR3 spans 11 amino acids.